This T cell receptor (beta chain) derives from a study of OX40 agonist ivuxolimab in advanced cancers. Regarding the study as a whole: Researchers report that CD8+ T cells had, on average, more expanded clones than CD4+.

TCRdb's table, derived via immunoSEQ multiplex PCR, lists solely in-frame clones and lacks some. This table holds 50,000 to 75,000 clones, approximately 90% found once. This CDR3 region has 15 residues. V shed 2 bases and J shed 3 bases, with 13 bases lying between them. The V gene's germline CDR1 is SEHNR and CDR2 FQNEAQ (reference sequence). Worth noting for this clone: Its target is unknown.

This sequence was found in an adult with an advanced solid tumor such as melanoma, head and neck, liver or kidney cancer. The sample in question was CD4+ or CD8+ T cells sorted from blood, obtained in a trial of the OX40 agonist ivuxolimab. The chain uses TRBV7-9 and TRBJ1-1; D is possibly TRBD1 (6 bases). The CDR3 region has the DNA TGTGCCAGCAGCTTAAGGGGGAACCGGGACACTGAAGCTTTCTTT. Amino acid sequence: CASSLRGNRDTEAFF. The whole variable domain, remainder taken from reference TRBV7-9 and TRBJ1-1, is DTGVSQNPRHKITKRGQNVTFRCDPISEHNRLYWYRQTLGQGPEFLTYFQNEAQLEKSRLLSDRFSAERPKGSFSTLEIQRTEQGDSAMYLCASSLRGNRDTEAFFGQGTRLTVV.